This TCR beta chain was obtained from a study of cytomegalovirus exposure and HLA in healthy donors. Study outcomes and limitations: According to a later analysis, donors in an Asian-associated ancestry cluster reportedly had fewer N-insertions than the approximately 670-donor mean. In an earlier analysis, about 87% or about 30%: the productive usage of most TCR beta V segments.

Comments on this clone: Antigen specificity is unknown.

Nominally healthy donors provided the samples, though records likely missed some immune exposures. With 60 Vbeta and 13 Jbeta primers, the PCR was carried out. The table came from immunoSEQ multiplex PCR; TCRdb's copy has only in-frame clones and leaves some out. The sample consists of approximately 100,000 clones, under 85% of them appearing once. Sequencing input: PBMCs. The source is a woman aged 40 to 49 in good health and CMV-seronegative.

CDR3 region: CASHLGGRGSEQYF. The CDR3 DNA follows: TGTGCCAGCCACCTCGGTGGCAGGGGGTCCGAGCAGTACTTC. The chain combines TRBV2 with TRBJ2-5; 7 nucleotides align to TRBD1. The DNA end lines up better with TRBJ2-7; the J call may be wrong. The CDR3 is 14 amino acids. CDR1 and CDR2 from the germline V gene are SNHLY and FYNNEI.